The 24 T cell receptor beta chains presented below share a single source sample, sequenced in a study of cytomegalovirus exposure and HLA in healthy donors (TCRdb year 2017). The library was generated by the immunoSEQ multiplex PCR assay. A mixture of 60 forward primers for TCR Vbeta segments and 13 reverse primers for TCR Jbeta segments was used in the multiplex PCR. Imported from immuneACCESS, the table was reduced by TCRdb to in-frame sequences with V and J called. These copies leave out some clones; in studies compared against another copy, an unresolved V gene accounts for under half, and the cause of the remainder is not known. This sample gives 210,000 or so clones in total; under 90% of them show up just once. The ten largest make up about 1.2% of the sample. Sequencing input: PBMCs. The receptors here all came from a human donor in good health.

On this clone itself: An end of the junction does not agree with germline; a read error may underlie this. The CDR3 sequence: CASSELGQESYNEQFF. Written as DNA, the CDR3 is TGTGCCAGCAGTGAATTGGGGCAGGAGTCCTATAATGAGCAGTTCTTC. The chain couples TRBV25-1 to TRBJ2-1; tentative D call: TRBD1 (5 bases). Germline CDR1 MGHDK, CDR2 SYGVNS. This CDR3 has 16 amino acids. Full variable domain (remainder filled in from reference TRBV25-1 and TRBJ2-1): EADIYQTPRYLVIGTGKKITLECSQTMGHDKMYWYQQDPGMELHLIHYSYGVNSTEKGDLSSESTVSRIRTEHFPLTLESARPSHTSQYLCASSELGQESYNEQFFGPGTRLTVL.

J is TRBJ2-5 and V is TRBV13, with D perhaps TRBD1 (6 bases). The CDR3 is 13 amino acids. The V end lost 4 bases, the J end lost 4 bases, and 10 bases lay between the germline ends. Looked up from germline, CDR1 is PRHDT and CDR2 is FYEKMQ (reference sequence). CDR3 loop: CASSYTGSETQYF. CDR3 sequence (DNA): TGTGCCAGCAGCTACACAGGGTCAGAGACCCAGTACTTC.

The V and J genes are TRBV7-3 and TRBJ2-3; tentatively, D is TRBD2 (6 bases). Per the germline V gene, CDR1 is SGHTA and CDR2 is FQGTGA. V was cut by 5 bases and J by 4 bases, with 13 bases left in between. This CDR3 contains 14 residues. The CDR3 DNA is TGTGCCAGCAGCCGGGGGTCTAACCCAGATACGCAGTATTTT. Translating gives CASSRGSNPDTQYF.

As regards this clone: One end of the junction fails to match germline, which may point to a read error. CDR3: CSSISKRIGTDTQYF. The CDR3 coding sequence is TGTTCCAGCATTTCGAAGAGAATTGGCACAGATACGCAGTATTTT. The chain is built from TRBV7-9 and TRBJ2-3; the D is unclear. CDR3 size: 15 residues. CDR1 and CDR2 from the germline V gene are SEHNR and FQNEAQ (reference sequence). The entire variable domain, with the rest obtained from reference TRBV7-9 and TRBJ2-3, is as follows: DTGVSQNPRHKITKRGQNVTFRCDPISEHNRLYWYRQTLGQGPEFLTYFQNEAQLEKSRLLSDRFSAERPKGSFSTLEIQRTEQGDSAMYLCSSISKRIGTDTQYFGPGTRLTVL.

The rearrangement uses TRBV20-1 and TRBJ2-7; D is uncertain. Germline-derived CDR1 and CDR2 are DFQATT and SNEGSKA (reference sequence). The V gene lost 7 bases and the J gene lost 8 bases, with 12 bases spanning the gap. This CDR3 is 10 amino acids long. The chain's CDR3 is CSENLRKQYF. DNA of the CDR3: TGCAGTGAGAATCTACGAAAGCAGTACTTC.

This chain's CDR3 is CASSPRTSGYNEQFF. In DNA form, the CDR3 reads TGCGCCAGCAGCCCTCGAACTAGCGGTTACAATGAGCAGTTCTTC. V usage is TRBV4-1 and J usage is TRBJ2-1, with 8 nucleotides matching TRBD2. CDR3 length: 15 amino acids. V gave up 4 bases and J gave up 4 bases; unmatched junction bases: 6. CDR1 is MGHRA, CDR2 YSYEKL, per germline.

The chain couples TRBV19 to TRBJ1-2, with TRBD1 matching over 7 bases. This CDR3 has 15 amino acids. Trimming cost V 4 bases and J 2 bases; bases outside gene matches: 7. CDR1 LNHDA and CDR2 SQIVND come from the germline V gene (reference sequence). CDR3 nucleotides: TGTGCCAGTAGTACCGACAGGGACGGGAACTATGGCTACACCTTC. Translation gives CASSTDRDGNYGYTF.

This sequence joins TRBV5-1 and TRBJ2-5; TRBD2 matches 12 bases. V shed 4 bases and J 4 bases; nucleotides not matched to a gene: 2. The CDR3 is 14 residues long. The germline CDR1 and CDR2 sequences are SGHRS and YFSETQ. The CDR3 region is CASSRGLAGETQYF. For the CDR3, the DNA is TGCGCCAGCAGCCGGGGACTAGCGGGAGAGACCCAGTACTTC.

This clone occurred once. V and J are TRBV5-6 and TRBJ2-7, with a tentative D call TRBD1 (5 bases). Trimming cost V 2 bases and J 1 base, with 7 bases left between them. CDR1 is SGHDT, CDR2 YYEEEE, per germline. CDR3 length equals 13 residues. This CDR3 is CASSFQGSYEQYF. CDR3 in DNA: TGTGCCAGCAGCTTCCAGGGTTCCTACGAGCAGTACTTC.

V is TRBV28 and J is TRBJ2-7, with D possibly TRBD1 on 6 matching bases. The CDR3 has 12 residues. The V end lost 3 bases, the J end lost 6 bases, and 9 bases lay between the germline ends. CDR1 is MDHEN, CDR2 SYDVKM, per germline. The CDR3 sequence is CASSFLGAEQYF. CDR3 nucleotides: TGTGCCAGCAGTTTTTTGGGGGCCGAGCAGTACTTC.

This sequence joins TRBV19 and TRBJ2-5, with D possibly TRBD1 on 6 matching bases. The J call could be wrong; TRBJ2-7 is a better fit for the DNA end. Germline V gene data show CDR1 as LNHDA and CDR2 as SQIVND (reference sequence). The CDR3 consists of 15 residues. The CDR3 loop reads CASSTYRAGVYEQYF. CDR3 DNA sequence: TGTGCCAGTAGTACGTACAGGGCCGGGGTCTACGAGCAGTACTTC.

The chain is built from TRBV6-6 and TRBJ2-5; D possibly corresponds to TRBD1 (6 bases). Germline V CDR1 and CDR2: MNHNY, SVGAGI (reference sequence). Between the trimmed V and J ends, which lost 4 bases and 3 bases, there was a span of 9 bases. CDR3 size: 13 residues. The CDR3 sequence: CASSWTVEETQYF. Here the CDR3 DNA reads TGTGCCAGCAGTTGGACAGTCGAAGAGACCCAGTACTTC.

V gene TRBV7-3 combines with J gene TRBJ1-3; D not certain. CDR3 length: 14 amino acids. Trimming removed 1 base at V and 4 bases at J, with 8 bases between. Germline V lookup: CDR1 SGHTA, CDR2 FQGTGA. CDR3 amino acids: CASSLSSFGNTIYF. In DNA, the CDR3 is TGTGCCAGCAGCTTAAGTAGCTTCGGAAACACCATATATTTT.

The chain links TRBV19 to TRBJ2-3, with D tentatively TRBD1 (5 bases). The V and J ends lost 5 bases and 2 bases respectively, with 11 bases between them. There are 14 residues in the CDR3. Germline V gives CDR1 LNHDA, CDR2 SQIVND (reference sequence). The CDR3 here is CASSPIGHTDTQYF. CDR3 coding DNA: TGTGCCAGTAGTCCGATAGGACACACAGATACGCAGTATTTT.

The chain is built from TRBV5-1 and TRBJ2-3; 8 positions match TRBD2. Germline V CDR1 and CDR2: SGHRS, YFSETQ. The CDR3 contains 15 residues. The V segment lost 4 bases and the J segment 6 bases; nucleotides outside the gene matches: 10. This CDR3 is CASSPITAGADTQYF. The DNA of the CDR3 is TGCGCCAGCAGCCCCATCACAGCGGGGGCCGATACGCAGTATTTT.

The chain links TRBV2 to TRBJ1-1; possible D gene TRBD1, 6 bases. From germline, CDR1 is SNHLY and CDR2 FYNNEI. Trimming removed 6 bases at V and 3 bases at J, with 11 bases between. The CDR3 covers 13 residues. This CDR3 is CASRQGWDTEAFF. For the CDR3, the DNA is TGTGCCAGCAGACAGGGCTGGGACACTGAAGCTTTCTTT.

The rearrangement uses TRBV5-1 and TRBJ1-3; D uncertain. V was clipped by 0 bases and J by 2 bases, with 15 bases between them. Germline CDR1 SGHRS, CDR2 YFSETQ. The CDR3 spans 17 residues. The CDR3 here is CASSLAIGREAGNTIYF. Written as DNA, the CDR3 is TGCGCCAGCAGCTTGGCGATAGGCCGGGAGGCTGGAAACACCATATATTTT.

This clone was counted a single time. CDR3 DNA: TGTGCCAGTAGTATTAGCGGGAGGGGGGGTGAGCAGTTCTTC. As protein: CASSISGRGGEQFF. V is TRBV19 and J is TRBJ2-1, with 11 bases aligning to TRBD2. The ends lost 3 bases at V and 9 bases at J; junction bases unmatched: 4. This CDR3 has 14 residues. Germline V gene sequence: CDR1 LNHDA, CDR2 SQIVND (reference sequence).

This chain connects TRBV10-3 to TRBJ1-5; weak D call: TRBD1 (5 bases). The germline V and J ends were trimmed by 3 bases and 1 base, with 16 bases remaining between them. Germline CDR1 reads ENHRY; CDR2 reads SYGVKD. The CDR3 contains 17 residues. The CDR3 DNA reads TGTGCCATCAGTGAAGGGGTGGGGGGAACGAGCAATCAGCCCCAGCATTTT. It yields the protein CAISEGVGGTSNQPQHF.

The V gene is TRBV5-5, the J gene TRBJ2-7; TRBD1 matches 11 bases. Germline CDR1 is SGHKS and CDR2 is YYEKEE (reference sequence). This CDR3 spans 14 amino acids. V shed 2 bases and J 6 bases; nucleotides not matched to a gene: 4. CDR3 loop: CASSFRGTGGEQYF. The DNA of the CDR3 is TGTGCCAGCAGCTTTCGAGGGACAGGGGGCGAGCAGTACTTC. The entire variable domain, with the rest obtained from reference TRBV5-5 and TRBJ2-7, is as follows: DAGVTQSPTHLIKTRGQQVTLRCSPISGHKSVSWYQQVLGQGPQFIFQYYEKEERGRGNFPDRFSARQFPNYSSELNVNALLLGDSALYLCASSFRGTGGEQYFGPGTRLTVT.

The chain is built from TRBV6-6 and TRBJ2-3; 10 bases are a match to TRBD2. The V gene's germline CDR1 is MNHNY and CDR2 SVGAGI (reference sequence). J lost 8 bases, V lost 0 bases, and 8 bases had no gene match. The CDR3 runs 16 residues. The CDR3 DNA sequence: TGTGCCAGCAGTTACTCTTCTAGCGGGAGTATAGGTACGCAGTATTTT. Amino acids: CASSYSSSGSIGTQYF.

This chain joins TRBV15 and TRBJ1-2; TRBD1 aligns across 7 bases. CDR3 length equals 13 residues. Trimming cost V 2 bases and J 8 bases; bases outside gene matches: 5. CDR1 and CDR2 from the germline V gene are LNHNV and YYDKDF (reference sequence). In DNA, the CDR3 is TGTGCCACCAGCAGACAGGGGGAAAGAGGCTACACCTTC. Its translation is CATSRQGERGYTF. The variable domain in full, completed from reference TRBV15 and TRBJ1-2, reads DAMVIQNPRYQVTQFGKPVTLSCSQTLNHNVMYWYQQKSSQAPKLLFHYYDKDFNNEADTPDNFQSRRPNTSFCFLDIRSPGLGDTAMYLCATSRQGERGYTFGSGTRLTVV.

This sequence joins TRBV7-2 and TRBJ2-5, with 13 bases lining up with TRBD2. Looked up from germline, CDR1 is SGHTA and CDR2 is FQGNSA. V was pared by 6 bases and J by 4 bases, with 8 bases of the junction left unmatched. The CDR3 covers 16 residues. For the CDR3, the DNA is TGTGCCAGCAGTACTAGCGGGAGGGGAAACGGAGAGACCCAGTACTTC. It yields the protein CASSTSGRGNGETQYF.

The chain joins TRBV7-2 to TRBJ2-3; 8 nucleotides line up with TRBD1. V trimming: 5 bases; J trimming: 2 bases; junction bases outside the gene matches: 6. The CDR3 totals 15 residues. Germline V gene sequence: CDR1 SGHTA, CDR2 FQGNSA. The CDR3 sequence is CASSPRTGHTDTQYF. The CDR3, as DNA: TGTGCCAGCAGCCCTAGGACAGGGCACACAGATACGCAGTATTTT.